This paragraph covers one T cell receptor (beta chain) sequence. Its antigen is not known. The CDR3 is 11 residues long. Germline loops: CDR1 SEHNR, CDR2 FQNEAQ (reference sequence). Deletions cut 8 bases from V and 5 bases from J, with 9 bases between. The data were obtained in a study of graft-versus-host responses after intestinal transplantation. About the study: Recipients obtained multivisceral, liver-intestinal, or isolated intestinal transplants. Anti-thymocyte globulin induction preceded three to four years of tacrolimus and steroid maintenance in all recipients. Study conclusions and caveats: Early post-transplant HvG declines showed an association with peak circulating GvH clone levels. Recipient-marrow GvH clones were detected, some having first appeared in ileum or blood.

Only in-frame clones appear in the TCRdb table, and some are missing; sequencing was by immunoSEQ multiplex PCR. Of 100,000 or so clones in the sample, 85% to 95% are singletons; the top ten hold about 2%. The starting material was unstimulated CD8+ T cells sorted from spleen or lymph node cells, obtained before intestinal transplant. This TCR derives from a human donor who received an intestinal transplant. V is TRBV7-9 and J is TRBJ1-1; D not resolved. The CDR3 reads CASSPQTEAFF. The CDR3 bases are TGTGCCAGCTCCCCCCAAACTGAAGCTTTCTTT.